Shown below are 8 T cell receptor beta chains from a single sample sequenced in a study of beta chain features in type 1 diabetes. General study findings and limits: Across all four CD4+ subsets, people with type 1 diabetes showed modestly shorter TCRB CDR3s.

No antigen is known for these receptors. As every portion of the isolated RNA was reverse transcribed, the sequencing read expressed TCRB transcripts. Method: immunoSEQ multiplex PCR; TCRdb's copy keeps in-frame clones and lacks some. The table shows 55,000 to 80,000 clones, with around 49% occurring only once. Source material: central memory CD4+ T cells from blood. The receptors stem from a young man with type 1 diabetes.

CDR3 residues: CASSPRSGNEQYF. In DNA form, the CDR3 reads TGTGCCAGCAGCCCCCGATCAGGGAACGAGCAGTACTTC. This sequence joins TRBV5-4 and TRBJ2-7, with a possible D match to TRBD1 (5 bases). The CDR3 contains 13 residues. Trimming took off 4 bases at V and 5 bases at J, with 13 bases between the two ends. Germline CDR1 SGHNT, CDR2 YYREEE (reference sequence).

This chain connects TRBV14 to TRBJ2-5; TRBD2 matches at 11 bases. J was trimmed by 1 base and V by 2 bases; bases with no gene match: 6. The CDR3 has 17 amino acids. The germline V gene has CDR1 SGHDN and CDR2 FVKESK. The CDR3 sequence: CASSQPPGTSGQETQYF. The CDR3, as DNA: TGTGCCAGCAGCCAACCACCCGGGACTAGCGGCCAAGAGACCCAGTACTTC. The variable domain in full, with the rest retrieved from reference TRBV14 and TRBJ2-5, is EAGVTQFPSHSVIEKGQTVTLRCDPISGHDNLYWYRRVMGKEIKFLLHFVKESKQDESGMPNNRFLAERTGGTYSTLKVQPAELEDSGVYFCASSQPPGTSGQETQYFGPGTRLLVL.

The rearrangement links TRBV6-1 to TRBJ2-1; 9 nucleotides match TRBD2. Germline lookup yields CDR1 MNHNS and CDR2 SASEGT. The CDR3 covers 17 residues. Trimming took 2 bases from V and 7 from J; bases not matched to a gene: 12. This CDR3 is CASSELQWGTSRNEQFF. Written as DNA, the CDR3 is TGTGCCAGCAGTGAATTGCAGTGGGGGACTAGCCGAAATGAGCAGTTCTTC.

V is TRBV6-1 and J is TRBJ2-6; tentative D call: TRBD1 (6 bases). Per the germline V gene, CDR1 is MNHNS and CDR2 is SASEGT. The CDR3 length is 16 residues. V lost 3 bases and J 2 bases, leaving 11 bases between the germline ends. CDR3 sequence: CASSDAGATGANVLTF. In nucleotides, the CDR3 is TGTGCCAGCAGTGACGCAGGGGCGACTGGGGCCAACGTCCTGACTTTC.

The chain carries TRBV19 and TRBJ1-4; weak D call: TRBD1 (5 bases). Germline loops: CDR1 LNHDA, CDR2 SQIVND (reference sequence). V lost 7 bases, J lost 6 bases, and 12 bases lay in between. The CDR3 is 13 residues long. CDR3 loop: CASTRGRDEKLFF. CDR3 coding DNA: TGTGCCAGTACACGTGGCAGGGATGAAAAACTGTTTTTT.

The chain couples TRBV27 to TRBJ2-1; TRBD1 is a possible D gene (6 bases). In germline, CDR1 is MNHEY, CDR2 SMNVEV (reference sequence). CDR3 length: 13 residues. Trimming took 7 bases from V and 5 from J, leaving 12 bases between them. CDR3 in amino acids: CASNYRTDNEQFF. CDR3 nucleotide sequence: TGTGCCAGCAACTACCGGACAGACAATGAGCAGTTCTTC.

This clone showed up just a few times. V and J are TRBV6-5 and TRBJ2-3; 9 nucleotides align to TRBD2. V was clipped by 2 bases and J by 3 bases; unmatched bases: 6. From germline, CDR1 is MNHEY and CDR2 SVGAGI. This CDR3 contains 16 residues. The CDR3 sequence is CASSYQAGGPTDTQYF. CDR3 in DNA: TGTGCCAGCAGTTACCAAGCGGGGGGCCCGACAGATACGCAGTATTTT.

Comment on this clone: The junction departs from germline at one end; a sequencing error may be responsible. The identical CDR3 is also encoded by other nucleotide sequences in the sample. DNA for the CDR3: TGCGCCAGCAGCTTCGATGGGGGCGGTGGCCAAGAGACCCAGTACTTC. As protein: CASSFDGGGGQETQYF. The chain combines TRBV11-2 with TRBJ2-5, with D perhaps TRBD1 (6 bases). The CDR3 spans 16 residues. Germline V gene sequence: CDR1 SGHAT, CDR2 FQNNGV.